This T cell receptor beta chain was recorded in a study of identical twins. Study results and limitations: Where beta out-of-frame sequences were concerned, excess twin sharing was weaker. Rather than following the same donors, the conclusions depended on cross-sectional statistical analysis.

Template switching added a universal primer site; cDNA carried unique molecular identifiers. TCRdb re-called the 5' RACE reads through MiXCR, storing one row per CDR3 protein. The sample lists under 900,000 distinct CDR3 sequences, roughly an eighth occurring once. This CDR3 is built from 12 residues. Deletions cut 7 bases from V and 4 bases from J, with 13 bases between. Germline V gene sequence: CDR1 SQVTM, CDR2 ANQGSEA. About this clonotype itself: Its antigen is unknown.

These data were also reused for a study on yellow fever vaccine responses in identical twins. That paper states: In identical twins, vaccine T cell responses appeared partly shared and partly individual.

This TCR was recovered from a woman aged 18-35 years in good health. V and J are TRBV29-1 and TRBJ1-1, with a tentative D call TRBD1 (5 bases). Sequenced: PBMCs. The DNA for the CDR3 is TGCAGCGCCCCTGGGGGGGGCACTGAAGCTTTCTTT. Its translation: CSAPGGGTEAFF. The full variable domain, in which reference TRBV29-1 and TRBJ1-1 provide the parts outside the CDR3, is SAVISQKPSRDICQRGTSLTIQCQVDSQVTMMFWYRQQPGQSLTLIATANQGSEATYESGFVIDKFPISRPNLTFSTLTVSNMSPEDSSIYLCSAPGGGTEAFFGQGTRLTVV.